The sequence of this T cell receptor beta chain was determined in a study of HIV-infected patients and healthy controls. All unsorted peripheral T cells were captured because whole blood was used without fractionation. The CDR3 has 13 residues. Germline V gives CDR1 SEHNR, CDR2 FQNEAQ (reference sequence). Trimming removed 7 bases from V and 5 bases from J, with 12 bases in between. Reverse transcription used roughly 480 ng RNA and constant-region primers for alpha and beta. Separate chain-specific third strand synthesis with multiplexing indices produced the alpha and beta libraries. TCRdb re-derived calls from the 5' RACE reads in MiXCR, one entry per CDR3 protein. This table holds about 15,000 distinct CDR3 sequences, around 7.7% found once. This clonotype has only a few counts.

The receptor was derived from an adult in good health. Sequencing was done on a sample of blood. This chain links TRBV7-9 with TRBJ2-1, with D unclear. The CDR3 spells CASIRPQNNEQFF. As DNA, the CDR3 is TGTGCCAGCATCCGGCCCCAAAACAATGAGCAGTTCTTC.